What follows are 28 T cell receptor beta chains derived from one specimen sequenced in a study of blood T cell repertoires in COVID-19. Repertoires were generated with immunoSEQ multiplex PCR, while TCRdb's copy carries only in-frame clones and drops some. The sample yields hundreds of thousands of clones, over 75% seen once. Sequenced input: peripheral blood. The receptor source for this set is a human donor in a cohort sampled during active COVID-19.

V gene TRBV18 combines with J gene TRBJ1-5; 7 nucleotides line up with TRBD1. V dropped 2 bases and J dropped 5; count of bases not matched to a gene: 12. Per germline, CDR1 KGHSH and CDR2 LQKENI. The CDR3 has 17 amino acids. The CDR3 protein is CASSPGHWTGGHQPQHF. CDR3 DNA: TGTGCCAGCTCACCAGGTCATTGGACAGGCGGACATCAGCCCCAGCATTTT. Complete variable domain (other parts from reference TRBV18 and TRBJ1-5): NAGVMQNPRHLVRRRGQEARLRCSPMKGHSHVYWYRQLPEEGLKFMVYLQKENIIDESGMPKERFSAEFPKEGPSILRIQQVVRGDSAAYFCASSPGHWTGGHQPQHFGDGTRLSIL.

The V call is TRBV12-2, the J call TRBJ2-2; the table's D call, TRBD1, was not checked against the DNA. TRBV12-2 constitutes a pseudogene. The CDR3 spans 18 residues. The DNA of the CDR3 is TGTGCAAGTCGCTTAGGGGTCAGGGGTTTGGCGAACACCGGGGAGCTGTTTTTT. Its translation is CASRLGVRGLANTGELFF.

The chain combines TRBV6-5 with TRBJ2-6; weak D call: TRBD1 (6 bases). The CDR3 is 15 residues long. Germline CDR1 is MNHEY and CDR2 is SVGAGI. The V gene lost 6 bases and the J gene lost 2 bases, with 11 bases spanning the gap. CDR3 loop: CASSTPGAGANVLTF. CDR3 in DNA: TGTGCCAGCAGCACCCCAGGGGCTGGGGCCAACGTCCTGACTTTC.

V is TRBV7-9 and J is TRBJ2-5; 7 nucleotides agree with TRBD2. There are 15 residues in the CDR3. Germline V gives CDR1 SEHNR, CDR2 FQNEAQ (reference sequence). V lost 7 bases to trimming and J lost 2 bases; unmatched junction nucleotides: 10. CDR3 bases: TGTGCCAGCACCCGGGCCCTGGGGGGGCAAGAGACCCAGTACTTC. It codes for CASTRALGGQETQYF.

The chain couples TRBV19 to TRBJ2-1; 11 bases align to TRBD2. Unmatched junction bases numbered 11, after V lost 1 base and J lost 15 bases. CDR1 is LNHDA, CDR2 SQIVND, per germline (reference sequence). The CDR3 extends over 15 amino acids. CDR3 sequence: CASSIGGSGRAPPFF. In DNA, the CDR3 is TGTGCCAGTAGTATAGGGGGTAGCGGGAGGGCCCCTCCGTTCTTC.

This clone was seen only once. The chain is built from TRBV13 and TRBJ2-5; D is perhaps TRBD1 (5 bases). Germline lookup yields CDR1 PRHDT and CDR2 FYEKMQ (reference sequence). This CDR3 contains 16 residues. The germline V and J ends were trimmed by 2 bases and 4 bases, with 17 bases remaining between them. The CDR3 loop is CASSLIQGVWGETQYF. CDR3 in DNA: TGTGCCAGCAGCTTAATTCAGGGTGTATGGGGAGAGACCCAGTACTTC.

The chain carries TRBV27 and TRBJ2-5; TRBD2 aligns across 10 bases. J gave up 2 bases and V 5 bases, and 5 bases lay outside the gene matches. The CDR3 length is 15 residues. The germline gives CDR1 MNHEY, CDR2 SMNVEV (reference sequence). The CDR3 protein is CASSAGLARQETQYF. The CDR3 DNA sequence: TGTGCCAGCAGTGCGGGACTAGCGAGGCAAGAGACCCAGTACTTC.

The CDR3 nucleotides are TGCGCCAGCAGTCCCGGGGAACGAAACAATGAGCAGTTCTTC. Translating gives CASSPGERNNEQFF. The genes are TRBV23-1 and TRBJ2-1; possibly TRBD2 for D (5 bases). TRBV23-1 is noted as an ORF with a role that remains uncertain. V was pared by 4 bases and J by 5 bases, with 12 bases between. The CDR3 covers 14 residues.

V usage is TRBV27 and J usage is TRBJ1-2, with 8 bases identical to TRBD1. After removal of 5 bases from V and 2 bases from J, the junction contained 10 bases not matched to a gene. The CDR3 length is 16 residues. Germline-derived CDR1 and CDR2 are MNHEY and SMNVEV (reference sequence). Here the CDR3 reads CASSTIRTGINYGYTF. For the CDR3, the DNA is TGTGCCAGCAGTACAATCCGGACAGGGATCAACTATGGCTACACCTTC.

This clone was detected once. The CDR3 nucleotides read TGTGCCAGCGCGGCGGGAGTAAGCTCTGGAAACACCATATATTTT. It specifies CASAAGVSSGNTIYF. This chain links TRBV2 with TRBJ1-3; D uncertain. This CDR3 is 15 amino acids long. V was trimmed by 8 bases and J by 0 bases, leaving 14 bases between them. Germline-derived CDR1 and CDR2 are SNHLY and FYNNEI. The full variable domain, with the rest looked up from reference TRBV2 and TRBJ1-3, is EPEVTQTPSHQVTQMGQEVILRCVPISNHLYFYWYRQILGQKVEFLVSFYNNEISEKSEIFDDQFSVERPDGSNFTLKIRSTKLEDSAMYFCASAAGVSSGNTIYFGEGSWLTVV.

The chain links TRBV23-1 to TRBJ2-7, with D perhaps TRBD2 (5 bases). TRBV23-1 is an ORF; its function is uncertain. The CDR3 length is 15 residues. Trimming pared 3 bases from V and 3 bases from J, leaving 15 bases between. This chain's CDR3 is CASSHPSGGSYEQYF. The CDR3 nucleotides read TGCGCCAGCAGTCATCCCTCCGGAGGTAGCTACGAGCAGTACTTC.

As regards this clone: The same CDR3 arises from other DNA sequences in this sample as well. The J gene is TRBJ2-2, the V gene TRBV2; 10 bases line up with TRBD1. The V and J ends lost 6 bases and 5 bases, in that order; junction bases with no gene match: 6. The germline CDR1 and CDR2 sequences are SNHLY and FYNNEI. The CDR3 covers 15 residues. CDR3 DNA sequence: TGTGCCAGCAGAGACAGGGGGCACGGAACCGGGGAGCTGTTTTTT. This gives the protein CASRDRGHGTGELFF.

The chain carries TRBV6-1 and TRBJ2-1; 9 nucleotides line up with TRBD2. From germline, CDR1 is MNHNS and CDR2 SASEGT. V shed 0 bases and J 8 bases; nucleotides not matched to a gene: 2. The CDR3 consists of 14 residues. The CDR3 nucleotides read TGTGCCAGCAGTGAAGCGGGACTAGCTCATGAGCAGTTCTTC. It specifies CASSEAGLAHEQFF.

V usage is TRBV5-1 and J usage is TRBJ1-1; D is perhaps TRBD1 (5 bases). Trimming took off 5 bases at V and 4 bases at J, with 18 bases between the two ends. The CDR3 totals 15 residues. Germline CDR1 reads SGHRS; CDR2 reads YFSETQ. The CDR3 loop reads CASSRDGSRGTEAFF. For the CDR3, the DNA is TGCGCCAGCAGTCGGGACGGGTCGCGGGGCACTGAAGCTTTCTTT.

The genes are TRBV5-4 and TRBJ2-4; 7 bases align to TRBD1. With 4 bases clipped from V and 0 bases from J, the junction kept 4 bases outside the gene matches. This CDR3 spans 15 amino acids. From germline, CDR1 is SGHNT and CDR2 YYREEE (reference sequence). Here the CDR3 reads CASSRDSLAKNIQYF. CDR3 nucleotide sequence: TGTGCCAGCAGCAGGGACAGCCTAGCCAAAAACATTCAGTACTTC. Combining the CDR3 with reference TRBV5-4 and TRBJ2-4 gives the whole variable domain ETGVTQSPTHLIKTRGQQVTLRCSSQSGHNTVSWYQQALGQGPQFIFQYYREEENGRGNFPPRFSGLQFPNYSSELNVNALELDDSALYLCASSRDSLAKNIQYFGAGTRLSVL.

The table lists this clone with many counts. The chain joins TRBV7-9 to TRBJ1-1; D is possibly TRBD1 (6 bases). The CDR3 loop spans 14 amino acids. V dropped 6 bases and J dropped 6 bases, with 17 bases sitting between them. Germline V lookup: CDR1 SEHNR, CDR2 FQNEAQ (reference sequence). This CDR3 is CASSAQGSVAEAFF. The DNA of the CDR3 is TGTGCCAGCAGTGCACAGGGTAGTGTTGCTGAAGCTTTCTTT.

This clone appeared many times. This chain links TRBV7-9 with TRBJ1-5; tentative D call: TRBD1 (5 bases). This CDR3 has 13 residues. Germline V gives CDR1 SEHNR, CDR2 FQNEAQ (reference sequence). V dropped 5 bases and J dropped 9 bases, with 14 bases sitting between them. The chain's CDR3 is CASSGAGGGPQHF. CDR3 DNA: TGTGCCAGCAGCGGGGCCGGCGGCGGGCCCCAGCATTTT.

The CDR3 reads CSLRGTSGGNTGELFF. CDR3 coding DNA: TGCAGCCTAAGGGGGACTAGCGGGGGGAACACCGGGGAGCTGTTTTTT. V gene TRBV29-1 combines with J gene TRBJ2-2; 14 bases are a match to TRBD2. Trimming took 8 bases from V and 1 from J; bases not matched to a gene: 6. This CDR3 contains 16 residues. Germline CDR1 SQVTM, CDR2 ANQGSEA.

V is TRBV5-6 and J is TRBJ2-7; D is uncertain. CDR1 SGHDT and CDR2 YYEEEE come from the germline V gene. This CDR3 has 11 amino acids. V lost 0 bases, J lost 7 bases, and 5 bases lay in between. CDR3: CASSLVMEQYF. In DNA, the CDR3 is TGTGCCAGCAGCTTGGTTATGGAGCAGTACTTC.

V and J are TRBV29-1 and TRBJ1-1; D not resolved. The CDR3 length is 13 residues. Germline CDR1 reads SQVTM; CDR2 reads ANQGSEA. Trimming left V 3 bases short and J 4 bases short, with 12 bases between. In DNA, the CDR3 is TGCAGCGTTGAGGAGTTTCGGAGCACTGAAGCTTTCTTT. Translation gives CSVEEFRSTEAFF.

The J gene is TRBJ1-4, the V gene TRBV5-1, with D hard to call. This CDR3 is 16 amino acids long. Germline-derived CDR1 and CDR2 are SGHRS and YFSETQ. V was cut by 1 base and J by 8 bases, with 18 bases left in between. CDR3 sequence (DNA): TGCGCCAGCAGCTTGACAGCAGGCGTCGGCTTCGAAAAACTGTTTTTT. This sequence encodes CASSLTAGVGFEKLFF.

On this clone: The same CDR3 arises from other DNA sequences in this sample as well. The chain employs TRBV3-1 (or the pseudogene TRBV3-2) and TRBJ1-2, with TRBD1 identical over 11 bases. V trimming: 4 bases; J trimming: 2 bases; junction bases outside the gene matches: 0. The CDR3 is 14 residues long. CDR1 LGHDT and CDR2 YNNKEL come from the germline V gene (reference sequence). The CDR3 nucleotides read TGTGCCAGCAGCCGGGACAGGGGGAACTATGGCTACACCTTC. This encodes CASSRDRGNYGYTF.

V and J are TRBV18 and TRBJ1-4; no clear D. The CDR3 consists of 14 residues. V was pared by 2 bases and J by 10 bases, with 14 bases between. Germline V lookup: CDR1 KGHSH, CDR2 LQKENI. CDR3 nucleotide sequence: TGTGCCAGCTCACCAATTGAGGGAATCGGAAAACTGTTTTTT. It encodes CASSPIEGIGKLFF.

To note about this clone: The same CDR3 is also encoded by other DNA sequences in this sample. The chain uses TRBV29-1 and TRBJ2-5, with 8 bases identical to TRBD1. The CDR3 sequence is 12 residues long. The V segment lost 5 bases and the J segment 5 bases; nucleotides outside the gene matches: 4. The germline gives CDR1 SQVTM, CDR2 ANQGSEA. This CDR3 is CSVRTGSETQYF. CDR3 coding DNA: TGCAGCGTTCGGACAGGGAGCGAGACCCAGTACTTC.

The J gene is TRBJ1-6, the V gene TRBV5-1; no reliable D call. CDR3 length: 15 amino acids. The V end lost 5 bases, the J end lost 12 bases, and 21 bases lay between the germline ends. Looked up from germline, CDR1 is SGHRS and CDR2 is YFSETQ. The CDR3 nucleotides read TGCGCCAGCAGAATGGGTGGAGAGTACCAACGACCCCTCCACTTT. This encodes CASRMGGEYQRPLHF.

V is TRBV29-1 and J is TRBJ1-1, with 9 bases aligning to TRBD1. This CDR3 contains 10 residues. The ends lost 6 bases at V and 10 bases at J; junction bases unmatched: 3. Germline V CDR1 and CDR2: SQVTM, ANQGSEA. The CDR3 loop is CSVGTGIAFF. CDR3 DNA sequence: TGCAGCGTAGGGACAGGGATAGCTTTCTTT.

V usage is TRBV11-3 and J usage is TRBJ2-5; D is undetermined. The CDR3 runs to 14 residues. With 0 bases removed from V and 1 base from J, the gap between germline ends came to 6 bases. Germline V CDR1 and CDR2: SGHNT, YENEEA. The CDR3 region has the DNA TGTGCCAGCAGCTTAGACGGAGTCCAAGAGACCCAGTACTTC. This translates into CASSLDGVQETQYF.

The chain combines TRBV5-6 with TRBJ1-1; tentative D call: TRBD1 (6 bases). In germline, CDR1 is SGHDT, CDR2 YYEEEE. V was trimmed by 4 bases and J by 4 bases, leaving 17 bases between them. This CDR3 has 15 amino acids. Here the CDR3 reads CASSRGTLKLTEAFF. Written as DNA, the CDR3 is TGTGCCAGCAGCAGGGGGACACTTAAACTCACTGAAGCTTTCTTT.